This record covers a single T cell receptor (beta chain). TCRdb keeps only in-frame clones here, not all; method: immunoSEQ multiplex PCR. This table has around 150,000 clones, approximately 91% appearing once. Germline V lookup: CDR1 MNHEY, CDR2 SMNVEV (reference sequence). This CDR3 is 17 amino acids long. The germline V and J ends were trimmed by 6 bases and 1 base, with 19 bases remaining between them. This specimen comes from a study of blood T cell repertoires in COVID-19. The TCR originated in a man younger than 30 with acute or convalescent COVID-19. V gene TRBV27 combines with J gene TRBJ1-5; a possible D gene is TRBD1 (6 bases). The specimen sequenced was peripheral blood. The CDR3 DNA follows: TGTGCCAGCAGCCCGGGTAGAGGGACACCGAGCAATCAGCCCCAGCATTTT. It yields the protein CASSPGRGTPSNQPQHF.